Each of the 15 T cell receptor beta chains below was sequenced from the same sample in a study of shared T cell receptors in the human thymus. Sequencing used immunoSEQ multiplex PCR; TCRdb keeps in-frame clones, though not all of them. The sample contains 55,000 to 80,000 clones, 90% to 95% of which appear only once. The sequenced sample consisted of thymocytes. These receptors were obtained from a human donor.

CDR3 bases: TGTGCCAGCAGCACCCAACCCCCGGGACAGGGGAATTCACCCCTCCACTTT. It specifies CASSTQPPGQGNSPLHF. This chain links TRBV7-9 with TRBJ1-6; 10 bases are shared with TRBD1. The CDR3 is 17 amino acids. CDR1 and CDR2 (germline): SEHNR, FQNEAQ (reference sequence). J lost 7 bases, V lost 5 bases, and 11 bases had no gene match.

This sequence joins TRBV5-1 and TRBJ2-7; D call uncertain. Germline-derived CDR1 and CDR2 are SGHRS and YFSETQ. V gave up 5 bases and J gave up 0 bases, with 15 bases separating them. The CDR3 loop spans 15 amino acids. In DNA, the CDR3 is TGCGCCAGCAGAATCTCCAGCACAGCCTCCTACGAGCAGTACTTC. The encoded protein is CASRISSTASYEQYF.

The chain couples TRBV29-1 to TRBJ1-1; no firm D call. CDR3 length: 13 residues. V was clipped by 3 bases and J by 1 base, with 9 bases between them. CDR1 is SQVTM, CDR2 ANQGSEA, per germline. CDR3 nucleotides: TGCAGCGTTGATTCCCGGGGGAACACTGAAGCTTTCTTT. This gives the protein CSVDSRGNTEAFF.

The chain is built from TRBV10-2 and TRBJ1-2; D may be TRBD1 (6 bases). V was pared by 7 bases and J by 4 bases, with 43 bases between. The V gene's germline CDR1 is WSHSY and CDR2 SAAADI. This CDR3 is 23 amino acids long. In nucleotides, the CDR3 is TGCGCCAGCACCCGGGACAAAAGGGGAGTTGGAGGCAGGGGTAATCGGTTAGGCTATGGCTACACCTTC. Its translation is CASTRDKRGVGGRGNRLGYGYTF.

The gene calls are TRBV5-6 and TRBJ1-2; TRBD1 is a possible D gene (6 bases). There are 18 residues in the CDR3. The V gene lost 1 base and the J gene lost 2 bases, with 21 bases spanning the gap. Germline values: CDR1 SGHDT, CDR2 YYEEEE. The CDR3 bases are TGTGCCAGCAGCTTGTTGGGGGCAGCCTTACCTCGGAACTATGGCTACACCTTC. Translating it yields CASSLLGAALPRNYGYTF.

The count of this clone is one. The J gene is TRBJ1-2, the V gene TRBV4-3, with TRBD1 as a possible D gene (6 bases). Trimming left V 5 bases short and J 7 bases short, with 11 bases between. This CDR3 region has 12 residues. Germline V gene sequence: CDR1 LGHNA, CDR2 YSLEER. This chain's CDR3 is CASSLDRFGYTF. The CDR3 nucleotides read TGCGCCAGCAGCTTAGACAGGTTTGGCTACACCTTC.

The rearrangement joins TRBV19 to TRBJ1-2, with 8 positions matching TRBD1. Germline V gives CDR1 LNHDA, CDR2 SQIVND (reference sequence). CDR3 length: 12 residues. The V segment lost 6 bases and the J segment 6 bases; nucleotides outside the gene matches: 3. CDR3 nucleotide sequence: TGTGCCAGTAGCCGGACAGGGAATGGCTACACCTTC. It encodes CASSRTGNGYTF.

V gene TRBV28 combines with J gene TRBJ2-5; possible D gene TRBD2, 7 bases. Germline CDR1 reads MDHEN; CDR2 reads SYDVKM. V was clipped by 6 bases and J by 1 base, with 24 bases between them. CDR3 length equals 18 residues. This chain's CDR3 is CASSRGRGDYRSQETQYF. Written as DNA, the CDR3 is TGTGCCAGCAGCCGGGGGAGGGGGGACTACCGGTCCCAAGAGACCCAGTACTTC.

The V call is TRBV22-1, the J call TRBJ2-6. TRBV22-1 is tagged as a pseudogene. The CDR3 totals 17 residues. The CDR3 DNA is TGTCCTGGGAGTACTGGATGCGAACAAAGTCGGGCCAACGTCCTGACTTTC. Translation gives CPGSTGCEQSRANVLTF.

This chain uses TRBV5-1 with TRBJ1-2; TRBD1 matches 8 bases. The trim removed 3 bases at V and 5 bases at J, leaving 24 bases unmatched. Germline V gene lookup returns CDR1 SGHRS and CDR2 YFSETQ. The CDR3 loop spans 20 amino acids. Here the CDR3 DNA reads TGCGCCAGCAGCTCTCAGGGGGCATGCGTCAGTGGTCTACCAAATTATGGCTACACCTTC. Translating gives CASSSQGACVSGLPNYGYTF.

The chain employs TRBV6-5 and TRBJ2-3; D unresolved. The V gene lost 2 bases and the J gene lost 4 bases, with 7 bases spanning the gap. The CDR3 spans 13 residues. Germline V gene data show CDR1 as MNHEY and CDR2 as SVGAGI. Written as DNA, the CDR3 is TGTGCCAGCAGTTACCAACTTGCAGATACGCAGTATTTT. It translates to CASSYQLADTQYF.

The gene calls are TRBV15 and TRBJ1-1, with D unresolved. The CDR3 length is 18 residues. Trimming shortened V by 0 bases and J by 1 base, and 18 bases separated the two germline ends. CDR1 and CDR2 (germline): LNHNV, YYDKDF (reference sequence). The CDR3 DNA is TGTGCCACCAGCAGAGAACCCGCAGGAGGGTCCCCGAACACTGAAGCTTTCTTT. Translating gives CATSREPAGGSPNTEAFF.

J is TRBJ1-1 and V is TRBV14; no clear D. Trimming removed 4 bases at V and 3 bases at J, with 12 bases between. CDR1 is SGHDN and CDR2 is FVKESK in the germline V gene. The CDR3 has 14 residues. In DNA form, the CDR3 reads TGTGCCAGCAGCCTGCCGGAGGATCACACTGAAGCTTTCTTT. Its protein product is CASSLPEDHTEAFF.

The chain has TRBV11-2 and TRBJ2-1; 7 bases fit TRBD1. The CDR3 has 11 residues. The V gene's germline CDR1 is SGHAT and CDR2 FQNNGV. V was clipped by 5 bases and J by 13 bases; unmatched bases: 5. CDR3 sequence reads: CASSNRDSQFF. The CDR3 nucleotides read TGTGCCAGCAGCAACCGGGACAGCCAGTTCTTC.

For this clone: A read error may produce the germline difference seen at one junction end. The genes are TRBV2 and TRBJ2-3; 7 nucleotides agree with TRBD1. The CDR3 contains 15 residues. Looked up from germline, CDR1 is SNHLY and CDR2 is FYNNEI. This chain's CDR3 is CASSEEGASTDTQYF. CDR3 nucleotides: TGTGCCAGCAGCGAAGAGGGGGCAAGCACAGATACGCAGTATTTT.